This T cell receptor (beta chain) was profiled in a study of blood T cell repertoires in COVID-19. On the study more broadly: Italy, Spain and the United States were the sources of the convalescent and acute COVID-19 samples. T cells, B-cell-depleted T cells, or PBMCs provided the cDNA or gDNA that served as material.

This clone is a singleton in its sample. In germline, CDR1 is SGDLS, CDR2 YYNGEE. V lost 3 bases to trimming and J lost 4 bases; unmatched junction nucleotides: 11. The CDR3 contains 16 residues. How the authors handled the data: Researchers report that nucleated cell counts were estimated from reference gene primer amplification. This table comes from immunoSEQ multiplex PCR, and its TCRdb copy is limited to in-frame clones, with some not included. The D gene and trimming were derived from the DNA, and the V and J assignments and clone size from that table. The sample consists of fewer than 50,000 clones, around nine tenths of them appearing once.

V and J are TRBV9 and TRBJ2-3, with 7 bases identical to TRBD2. The TCR sequence derives from a man aged 50 or older with COVID-19, enrolled during active disease. Material: peripheral blood. The CDR3 protein is CASSARGLGGADTQYF. The CDR3, as DNA: TGTGCCAGCAGCGCCCGAGGACTAGGTGGCGCAGATACGCAGTATTTT.